This T cell receptor (beta chain) was captured in a study of blood T cell repertoires in COVID-19. About the study: Both acute and convalescent COVID-19 samples were obtained from the United States, Italy and Spain. Sources were T cells, B-cell-depleted T cells, or PBMCs; the material itself was cDNA or gDNA.

In the authors' workflow: Using reference gene primer amplification, nucleated cell counts were estimated. Sequencing was performed with immunoSEQ multiplex PCR; in TCRdb, only in-frame clones are kept and a portion is missing. The D gene and trimming were derived from the DNA, and the V and J assignments and clone size from that table. The top ten hold about 33% of the sample, which has around 14,000 clones, 80% to 90% seen once. V shed 4 bases and J shed 1 base, with 16 bases lying between them. This CDR3 region has 16 residues. Looked up from germline, CDR1 is SGHRS and CDR2 is YFSETQ. The specimen was peripheral blood. The rearrangement links TRBV5-1 to TRBJ2-3; tentatively, D is TRBD2 (6 bases). This TCR came from a human donor in a cohort sampled during active COVID-19. The CDR3, as DNA: TGCGCCAGCAGCCCGCGGGGATCCTCCGGCACAGATACGCAGTATTTT. This sequence encodes CASSPRGSSGTDTQYF.